The sequence of this TCR beta chain was determined in a study of shared clonotypes between healthy human individuals. Whole-study context: Samples came from a couple of female and a few male donors aged 18 to 49. Study conclusions and caveats: Compared with clonotypes that all four donors shared, non-shared clonotypes had lower generation probabilities. What limited the represented genetic and exposure-history diversity was the small number of donors.

A remark on this clone: Its antigen remains unidentified. Other DNA sequences in the same sample also yield this CDR3.

Generated by immunoSEQ multiplex PCR, the TCRdb table keeps only in-frame clones and is missing some. Of about 670,000 clones in the sample, approximately 75% were seen once. Per germline, CDR1 SGHRS and CDR2 YFSETQ. The CDR3 spans 15 residues. V lost 4 bases and J 0 bases, leaving 12 bases between the germline ends. There were no recent acute infections or vaccinations among the donors, who were healthy HIV-negative adults. The specimen was memory CD4+ T cells sorted from blood. Regarding subset: CD45RA-negative fraction. The origin of this receptor is a woman younger than 45 in good health. V is TRBV5-1 and J is TRBJ2-3; a possible D gene is TRBD2 (6 bases). For the CDR3, the DNA is TGCGCCAGCAGCCTAGCGACGGTTAGCACAGATACGCAGTATTTT. Translated: CASSLATVSTDTQYF.